Following are 6 T cell receptor beta chains from one sample sequenced in a study of T cell responses to AZD1222 COVID-19 vaccine. TCRdb's table, derived via immunoSEQ multiplex PCR, lists solely in-frame clones and lacks some. Among some 89,000 clones listed, about 92% were seen once. Sequencing was performed on peripheral blood, taken on day 0 of AZD1222 vaccination. These receptors came from an adult in good health.

V and J are TRBV30 and TRBJ2-7, with TRBD1 matching over 9 bases. Unmatched junction bases numbered 10, after V lost 6 bases and J lost 4 bases. CDR3 size: 14 residues. CDR1 is GTSNPN, CDR2 SVGIG, per germline (reference sequence). The CDR3 is CACSHRDRDYEQYF. CDR3 nucleotides: TGTGCCTGTAGTCACCGGGACAGGGATTACGAGCAGTACTTC.

The V gene is TRBV6-1, the J gene TRBJ1-2, with a tentative D call TRBD1 (5 bases). CDR1 and CDR2 from the germline V gene are MNHNS and SASEGT. CDR3 length equals 19 residues. V was pared by 3 bases and J by 6 bases, with 29 bases between. The CDR3 region has the DNA TGTGCCAGCAGTGATCCGCCCGGGACCATTACGTCCGAAGGCGATGGCTACACCTTC. Translation gives CASSDPPGTITSEGDGYTF.

The sample holds a few counts of this clone. The CDR3 bases are TGTGCCAGCAGTTTACAGGGAGTTGGCTACACCTTC. Its protein product is CASSLQGVGYTF. V usage is TRBV12-3 or TRBV12-4 and J usage is TRBJ1-2; D might be TRBD1 (5 bases). Trimming removed 2 bases from V and 7 bases from J, with 8 bases in between. The CDR3 has 12 amino acids.

The chain has TRBV2 and TRBJ1-1; perhaps TRBD1 as D (6 bases). CDR1 is SNHLY, CDR2 FYNNEI, per germline. The V end lost 10 bases, the J end lost 0 bases, and 12 bases lay between the germline ends. This CDR3 comprises 13 residues. DNA for the CDR3: TGTGCCACAGGGGTTTTAATGAACACTGAAGCTTTCTTT. Translated: CATGVLMNTEAFF.

The V and J genes are TRBV18 and TRBJ2-7, with 11 positions matching TRBD1. After removal of 6 bases from V and 7 bases from J, the junction contained 8 bases not matched to a gene. Germline lookup yields CDR1 KGHSH and CDR2 LQKENI. The CDR3 runs 14 residues. CDR3: CASSQGQGAQEQYF. Here the CDR3 DNA reads TGTGCCAGCTCTCAAGGACAGGGGGCGCAAGAGCAGTACTTC.

This clone was seen more than once but under ten times. The J gene is TRBJ1-2, the V gene TRBV5-4; the D gene is possibly TRBD1 (5 bases). V gave up 3 bases and J gave up 2 bases, with 11 bases separating them. The CDR3 has 14 residues. Germline loops: CDR1 SGHNT, CDR2 YYREEE (reference sequence). The DNA of the CDR3 is TGTGCCAGCAGCTGGGACGGGGAAAACTATGGCTACACCTTC. It encodes CASSWDGENYGYTF.